What follows are 8 T cell receptor beta chains derived from one specimen sequenced in a study of T cell responses to AZD1222 COVID-19 vaccine. Libraries were prepared by immunoSEQ multiplex PCR; TCRdb keeps only in-frame clonotypes and omits some of them. The table records around 89,000 clones, roughly 93% of them present only once. Material: peripheral blood, obtained on day 0 of AZD1222 vaccination. These TCRs come from an adult in good health.

The CDR3 here is CASSARQGSTEAFF. The CDR3 DNA sequence: TGTGCCAGCAGCGCCCGACAGGGAAGCACTGAAGCTTTCTTT. The chain joins TRBV7-2 to TRBJ1-1; 7 positions match TRBD1. CDR3 length equals 14 residues. Germline V gives CDR1 SGHTA, CDR2 FQGNSA. V lost 5 bases, J lost 4 bases, and 7 bases stayed unmatched.

The chain employs TRBV5-4 and TRBJ1-3, with 8 bases fitting TRBD1. The CDR3 covers 15 residues. The germline CDR1 and CDR2 sequences are SGHNT and YYREEE (reference sequence). After removal of 0 bases from V and 3 bases from J, the junction contained 2 bases not matched to a gene. Here the CDR3 reads CASSLGGQGGNTIYF. CDR3 coding DNA: TGTGCCAGCAGCTTGGGAGGACAGGGTGGAAACACCATATATTTT.

V usage is TRBV20-1 and J usage is TRBJ1-5; tentatively, D is TRBD1 (6 bases). The CDR3 is 13 residues long. The germline V and J ends were trimmed by 3 bases and 4 bases, with 10 bases remaining between them. The germline V gene has CDR1 DFQATT and CDR2 SNEGSKA (reference sequence). The chain's CDR3 is CSASNRENQPQHF. The CDR3 DNA follows: TGCAGTGCTAGTAACAGGGAAAATCAGCCCCAGCATTTT.

The J gene is TRBJ1-4, the V gene TRBV29-1; 8 bases map to TRBD1. The CDR3 consists of 13 residues. The J segment lost 3 bases and the V segment lost 7 bases, leaving 4 bases of the junction unmatched. CDR1 SQVTM and CDR2 ANQGSEA come from the germline V gene. DNA for the CDR3: TGCAGCGCCTCGACAGGGGCTAATGAAAAACTGTTTTTT. Translated: CSASTGANEKLFF.

The V call is TRBV28, the J call TRBJ1-4, with TRBD1 matching 7 bases. J lost 2 bases, V lost 4 bases, and 1 base had no gene match. The CDR3 loop spans 14 amino acids. From germline, CDR1 is MDHEN and CDR2 SYDVKM. CDR3 residues: CASSSDRTNEKLFF. The CDR3 DNA reads TGTGCCAGCAGTTCGGACAGGACTAATGAAAAACTGTTTTTT.

The chain has TRBV2 and TRBJ1-4; D gene unclear. Germline loops: CDR1 SNHLY, CDR2 FYNNEI. The CDR3 is made up of 13 amino acids. Trimming removed 7 bases from V and 7 bases from J, with 13 bases in between. In DNA form, the CDR3 reads TGTGCCAGCATTCTAAGAGGGAGTGAAAAACTGTTTTTT. This sequence encodes CASILRGSEKLFF.

Here the CDR3 DNA reads TGTGCCAGCAGTGGGGGGTCCTACGAGCAGTACTTC. This encodes CASSGGSYEQYF. The chain uses TRBV28 and TRBJ2-7, with D perhaps matching TRBD2 (6 bases). This CDR3 comprises 12 residues. Germline lookup yields CDR1 MDHEN and CDR2 SYDVKM. V shed 5 bases and J shed 1 base, with 6 bases lying between them.

The chain recombines TRBV6-4 with TRBJ2-3; TRBD2 is a possible D gene (5 bases). Germline loops: CDR1 MRHNA, CDR2 SNTAGT. The length of the CDR3 is 16 residues. Trimming removed 2 bases at V and 1 base at J, with 13 bases between. The CDR3 here is CASSDGFEGGTDTQYF. DNA of the CDR3: TGTGCCAGCAGTGACGGATTCGAGGGAGGCACAGATACGCAGTATTTT.